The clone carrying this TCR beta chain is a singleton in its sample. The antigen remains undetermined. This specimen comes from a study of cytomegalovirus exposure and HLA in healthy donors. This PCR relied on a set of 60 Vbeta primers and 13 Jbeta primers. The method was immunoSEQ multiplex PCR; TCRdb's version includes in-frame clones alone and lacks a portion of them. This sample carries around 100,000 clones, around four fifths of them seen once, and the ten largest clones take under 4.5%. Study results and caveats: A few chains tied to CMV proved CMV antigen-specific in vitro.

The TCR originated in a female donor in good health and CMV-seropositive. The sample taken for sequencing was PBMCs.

This chain's CDR3 is CASSPNRRGRRETQYF. The CDR3 DNA is TGCGCCAGCAGCCCAAACAGGCGGGGGCGGCGGGAGACCCAGTACTTC. This sequence joins TRBV5-1 and TRBJ2-5; D possibly corresponds to TRBD2 (7 bases). CDR3 size: 16 residues. V lost 4 bases and J lost 5, with 21 bases in between. CDR1 and CDR2 (germline): SGHRS, YFSETQ.